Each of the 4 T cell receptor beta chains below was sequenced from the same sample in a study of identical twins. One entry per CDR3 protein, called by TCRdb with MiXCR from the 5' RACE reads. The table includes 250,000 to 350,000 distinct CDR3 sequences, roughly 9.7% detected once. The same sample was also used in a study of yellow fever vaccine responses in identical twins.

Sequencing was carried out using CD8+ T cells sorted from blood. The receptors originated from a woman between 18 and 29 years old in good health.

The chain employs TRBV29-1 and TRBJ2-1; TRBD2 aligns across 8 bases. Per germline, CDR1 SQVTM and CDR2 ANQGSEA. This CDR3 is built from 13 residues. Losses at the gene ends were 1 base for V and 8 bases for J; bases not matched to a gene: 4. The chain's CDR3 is CSVEAGGPYEQFF. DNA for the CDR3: TGCAGCGTTGAAGCGGGGGGGCCTTATGAGCAGTTCTTC.

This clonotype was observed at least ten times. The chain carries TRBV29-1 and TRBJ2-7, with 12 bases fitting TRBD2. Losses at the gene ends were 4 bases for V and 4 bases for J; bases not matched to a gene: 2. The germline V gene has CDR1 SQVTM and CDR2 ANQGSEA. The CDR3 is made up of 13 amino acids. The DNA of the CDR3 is TGCAGCGTTGCGACTAGCGGGAGATACGAGCAGTACTTC. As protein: CSVATSGRYEQYF.

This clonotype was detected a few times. The CDR3 nucleotides read TGTGCCAGCAGTGAGACGGGGGGCTACGAGCAGTACTTC. Amino acids: CASSETGGYEQYF. The chain has TRBV28 and TRBJ2-7, with 7 bases that match TRBD2. With 5 bases clipped from V and 3 bases from J, the junction kept 4 bases outside the gene matches. CDR1 and CDR2 (germline): MDHEN, SYDVKM. The length of the CDR3 is 13 residues. Complete variable domain (other parts from reference TRBV28 and TRBJ2-7): DVKVTQSSRYLVKRTGEKVFLECVQDMDHENMFWYRQDPGLGLRLIYFSYDVKMKEKGDIPEGYSVSREKKERFSLILESASTNQTSMYLCASSETGGYEQYFGPGTRLTVT.

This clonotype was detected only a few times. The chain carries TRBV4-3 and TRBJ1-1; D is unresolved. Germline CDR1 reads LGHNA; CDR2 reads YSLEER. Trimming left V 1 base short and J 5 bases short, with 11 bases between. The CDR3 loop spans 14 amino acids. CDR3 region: CASSQVPTLTEAFF. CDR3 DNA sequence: TGCGCCAGCAGCCAAGTTCCAACACTAACTGAAGCTTTCTTT.